This T cell receptor (beta chain) was documented in a study of blood T cell repertoires in COVID-19. Overall study: Italy, Spain and the United States were the sources of the convalescent and acute COVID-19 samples.

The length of the CDR3 is 14 residues. CDR1 and CDR2 from the germline V gene are KGHDR and SFDVKD. The ends were cut back, 1 base at V and 3 bases at J, with 8 bases in the middle. Authors' data handling: Reference gene primer amplification gave estimated nucleated cell counts. TCRdb's copy holds only in-frame clones and misses some; the assay was immunoSEQ multiplex PCR. That table is the source of V, J and clone size, and D and trimming were worked out from the DNA. This sample has about 210,000 clones, with 83% found just once. The rearrangement uses TRBV24-1 and TRBJ2-5, with D unresolved. The TCR comes from a woman aged 40 to 50 with active or convalescent COVID-19. Sample: peripheral blood. The CDR3, as DNA: TGTGCCACCAGTGATTTTGCCCGGGAAGAGACCCAGTACTTC. Amino acid sequence: CATSDFAREETQYF.